The rows below give T cell receptor beta chains drawn from one sample of a study of patients and donors after allogeneic stem cell transplantation. TCRdb ran MiXCR on the RT-PCR reads and lists one entry per CDR3 protein. Of 190,000 or so distinct CDR3 sequences in the sample, 35% to 45% are singletons; the top ten hold 11%. The sample taken for sequencing was blood, either unsorted or a sorted T cell fraction (not recorded which). The receptors stem from a human donor who was either an allogeneic HSCT recipient or a stem cell or donor lymphocyte infusion donor (not recorded which). It is not recorded whose cells these are; they may come from a transplant donor. CDR3s include the opening cysteine and the closing phenylalanine or tryptophan.

>TRBV10-3|TRBJ1-2
CAISESLDGNYGYTF
>TRBV4-1|TRBJ1-1
CASSQDPGWTEAFF
>TRBV3-1|TRBJ1-6
CASSPMSGGGRPPLHF
>TRBV12-3/TRBV12-4|TRBJ1-2
CASSLGQGANYGYTF
>TRBV20-1|TRBJ2-7
CSARIRTEQYF
>TRBV24-1|TRBJ2-1
CATSDSGLEVEQFF
>TRBV20-1|TRBJ1-1
CSARRTGEFLNTEAFF
>TRBV3-1|TRBJ2-2
CASSQAGSDTGELFF
>TRBV27|TRBJ1-5
CATRRGAPHQPQHF
>TRBV19|TRBJ1-5
CASWGQRNQPQHF
>TRBV12-3/TRBV12-4|TRBJ1-5
CASSPGTGNNQPQHF
>TRBV5-1|TRBJ2-2
CASSWDGQYTGELFF
>TRBV20-1|TRBJ1-1
CSARGQAGRTEAFF
>TRBV7-6|TRBJ1-5
CASSLGGHYSNQPQHF
>TRBV3-1|TRBJ2-4
CASSLEAGVVNIQYF
>TRBV12-3/TRBV12-4|TRBJ1-2
CASSFGQGSYGYTF
>TRBV7-2|TRBJ2-5
CASSFPGTLSWYF
>TRBV20-1|TRBJ1-2
CSAREERGASGYTF
>TRBV4-3|TRBJ1-2
CASSQGVGGYVDGYTF
>TRBV4-2|TRBJ1-2
CASSQDRVSYGYTF
>TRBV5-1|TRBJ2-1
CASSLGTSGEEFF
>TRBV3-1|TRBJ2-7
CASSPGVASFSYEQYF
>TRBV27|TRBJ1-5
CASSPFLGTGGLGSQPQHF
>TRBV24-1|TRBJ2-1
CATSDFGGSSYNEQFF
>TRBV24-1|TRBJ2-5
CATSDSGLETQYF
>TRBV15|TRBJ1-2
CATSRDPGGDGYTF
>TRBV4-2|TRBJ2-5
CASSQAGTASGETQYF
>TRBV30|TRBJ2-1
CAWRTGQGTYNEQFF
>TRBV5-5|TRBJ1-4
CASSSAPQGRRKLFF
>TRBV12-3/TRBV12-4|TRBJ2-5
CASSLVGVSPQETQYF
>TRBV29-1|TRBJ1-2
CSARLLRGYGYTF
>TRBV11-2|TRBJ1-1
CASSLVTGANTEAFF